This T cell receptor (beta chain) was obtained from a study of T cell responses to AZD1222 COVID-19 vaccine. The study, taken as a whole, reports: White British people made up most donors, females outnumbered males, and clonal diversity was possibly underestimated. There were repertoire samples only from the period after the peak T cell response. Only 6 or 7 individuals given AZD1222 were seropositive at baseline. Recipients of two AZD1222 doses showed rising Spike-specific TCR breadth and depth.

TCRdb keeps only in-frame clones here, not all; method: immunoSEQ multiplex PCR. The table has some 98,000 clones, approximately 88% seen once. The CDR3 runs 14 residues. A remark on this clone: Antigen specificity is unknown.

This specimen consisted of peripheral blood, obtained 28 days after the second AZD1222 dose. The chain recombines TRBV21-1 with TRBJ2-3; TRBD2 reflects the table's D call only, with no check against the DNA. TRBV21-1 is a pseudogene locus. The sequence came from an adult who received the AZD1222 COVID-19 vaccine. The CDR3 region is CASSKGGGPDTQYF. As DNA, the CDR3 is TGTGCCAGCAGCAAAGGGGGGGGGCCAGATACGCAGTATTTT.